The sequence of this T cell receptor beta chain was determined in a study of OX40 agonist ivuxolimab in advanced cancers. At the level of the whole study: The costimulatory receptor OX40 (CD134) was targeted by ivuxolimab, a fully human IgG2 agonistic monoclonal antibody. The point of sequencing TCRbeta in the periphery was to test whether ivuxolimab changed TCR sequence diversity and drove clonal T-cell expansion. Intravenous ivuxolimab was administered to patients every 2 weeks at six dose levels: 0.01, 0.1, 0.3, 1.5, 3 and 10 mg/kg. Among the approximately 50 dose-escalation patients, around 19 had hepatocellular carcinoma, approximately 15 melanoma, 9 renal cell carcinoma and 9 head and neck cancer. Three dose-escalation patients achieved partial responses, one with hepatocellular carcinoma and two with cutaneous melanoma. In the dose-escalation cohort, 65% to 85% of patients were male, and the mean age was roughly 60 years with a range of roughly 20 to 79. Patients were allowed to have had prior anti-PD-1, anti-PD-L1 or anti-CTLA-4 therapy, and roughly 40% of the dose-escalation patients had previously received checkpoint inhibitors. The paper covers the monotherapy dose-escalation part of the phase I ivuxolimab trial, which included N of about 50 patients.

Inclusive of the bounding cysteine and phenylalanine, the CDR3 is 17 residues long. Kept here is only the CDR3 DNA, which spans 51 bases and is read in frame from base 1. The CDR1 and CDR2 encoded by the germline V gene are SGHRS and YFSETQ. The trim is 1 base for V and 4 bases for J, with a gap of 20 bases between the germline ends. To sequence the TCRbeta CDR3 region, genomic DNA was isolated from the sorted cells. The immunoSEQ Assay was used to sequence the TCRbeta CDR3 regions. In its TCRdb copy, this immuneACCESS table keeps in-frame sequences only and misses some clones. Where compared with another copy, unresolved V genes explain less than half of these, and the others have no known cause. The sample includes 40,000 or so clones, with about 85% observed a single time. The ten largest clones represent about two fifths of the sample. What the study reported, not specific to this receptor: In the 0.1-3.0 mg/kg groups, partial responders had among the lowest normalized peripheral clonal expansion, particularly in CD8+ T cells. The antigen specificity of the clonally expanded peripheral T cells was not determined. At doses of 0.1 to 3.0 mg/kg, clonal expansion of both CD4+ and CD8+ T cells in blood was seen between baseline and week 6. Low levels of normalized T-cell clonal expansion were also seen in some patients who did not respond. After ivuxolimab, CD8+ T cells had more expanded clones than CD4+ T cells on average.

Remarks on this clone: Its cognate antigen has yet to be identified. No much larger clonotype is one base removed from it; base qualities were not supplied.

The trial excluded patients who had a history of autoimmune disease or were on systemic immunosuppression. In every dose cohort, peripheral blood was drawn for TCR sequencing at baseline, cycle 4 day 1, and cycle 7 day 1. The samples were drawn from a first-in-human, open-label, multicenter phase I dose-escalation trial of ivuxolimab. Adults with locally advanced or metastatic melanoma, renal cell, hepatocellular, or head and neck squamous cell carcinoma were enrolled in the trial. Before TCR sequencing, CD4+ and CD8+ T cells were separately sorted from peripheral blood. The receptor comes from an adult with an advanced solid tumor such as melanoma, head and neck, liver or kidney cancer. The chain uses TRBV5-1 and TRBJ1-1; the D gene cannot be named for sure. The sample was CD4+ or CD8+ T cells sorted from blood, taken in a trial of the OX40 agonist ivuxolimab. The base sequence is TGCGCCAGCAGCTTGCTCCCAACCGCTGGGGTAGGCACTGAAGCTTTCTTT. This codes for CASSLLPTAGVGTEAFF.